This T cell receptor beta chain was profiled in a study of shared T cell receptors in the human thymus. The CDR3 is 14 residues long. Germline CDR1 reads MNHEY; CDR2 reads SVGAGI. Trimming took 6 bases from V and 1 from J, leaving 13 bases between them. Only one count was recorded for this clone. Sequenced by immunoSEQ multiplex PCR; TCRdb stores in-frame clones only, minus some. Here the sample spans hundreds of thousands of clones, over 75% being singletons. The same sample was also used in a study of human thymus T cells. That paper adds: Healthy Finnish infants undergoing corrective surgery for congenital heart defects were the donors. Resections that were taken during corrective heart surgery supplied the thymus tissue. In thymic and blood repertoires alike, V and J usage looked biased. Unrelated individuals reportedly shared highly overlapping thymic TCR repertoires.

The sequence derives from a boy in the first two years of life with a congenital heart defect. Source material: thymocytes. J is TRBJ2-7 and V is TRBV6-5; D gene unclear. CDR3 amino acids: CASRPIGASYEQYF. CDR3 in DNA: TGTGCCAGCAGACCTATAGGAGCGTCCTACGAGCAGTACTTC.